This TCR beta chain was obtained from a study of neurological immune-mediated disorders. The cDNA was produced through 5'RACE with 10-nucleotide random UMIs. TCRdb passed the 5' RACE reads through MiXCR, listing each CDR3 protein once. This sample has 25,000 to 35,000 distinct CDR3 sequences, with around 10% found just once. Healthy controls comprised blood bank volunteers in Maryland, USA. From 2 million PBMCs stored at -80 C, the unsorted libraries were generated. There are many counts of this clonotype. V lost 5 bases, J lost 8 bases, and 11 bases lay in between. This CDR3 is built from 12 residues.

The V call is TRBV12-3 or TRBV12-4, the J call TRBJ2-3; D is possibly TRBD1 (5 bases). The TCR comes from a woman aged 60-70 years in good health. Sequenced: PBMCs. Here the CDR3 reads CASSPDSGTQYF. For the CDR3, the DNA is TGTGCCAGCAGTCCCGACAGTGGTACGCAGTATTTT.